This T cell receptor (beta chain) was captured by sequencing in a study of T cell repertoires in cytomegalovirus infection. In the study overall: Public signatures in TCR beta pointed to CMV infection and matching HLA type.

Overall study results and limits: CMV-specific HLA-C-restricted TCR beta clonotypes dominated the ex vivo response.

Concerning this clonotype: The antigen is not known.

TCRdb independently ran MiXCR on the reads; one entry per CDR3 protein. The sample contains more than 140,000 distinct CDR3 sequences, about 6.1% of which appear only once. The CDR3 extends over 15 amino acids. Germline CDR1 and CDR2: SGDLS and YYNGEE. Deletions cut 2 bases from V and 2 bases from J, with 12 bases between. This chain uses TRBV9 with TRBJ2-3, with a possible D match to TRBD1 (6 bases). Sample: PBMCs. This receptor was identified in a human donor in good health (CMV status not recorded). Some clones in this sample may be carry-over from other donors' samples. CDR3 sequence: CASSVGGGFTDTQYF. CDR3 DNA: TGTGCCAGCAGCGTTGGGGGCGGTTTCACAGATACGCAGTATTTT.